What follows describes a single T cell receptor (beta chain). This record belongs to a study of blood T cell repertoires in COVID-19. Study overall: The samples span acute and convalescent COVID-19 from the United States, Italy and Spain. In each case, the material was cDNA or gDNA derived from T cells, B-cell-depleted T cells, or PBMCs.

Study processing details: From reference gene primer amplification, estimates of nucleated cell counts were derived. Sequencing was performed with immunoSEQ multiplex PCR; in TCRdb, only in-frame clones are kept and a portion is missing. V and J calls and clone size are given by that table; D and trimming were obtained from the DNA. The sample has about 39,000 clones; roughly 80% are singletons. The germline gives CDR1 SGHTA, CDR2 FQGNSA. The CDR3 totals 14 residues. V was trimmed by 4 bases and J by 6 bases, leaving 10 bases between them. The sample consisted of peripheral blood. The source is a man aged 55 to 70 in a cohort sampled during active COVID-19. This chain joins TRBV7-2 and TRBJ1-6; possible D gene TRBD1, 6 bases. DNA for the CDR3: TGTGCCAGCAGCTCAGGGGTGGGTAATTCACCCCTCCACTTT. As protein: CASSSGVGNSPLHF. The whole variable domain, filled in from reference TRBV7-2 and TRBJ1-6, reads GAGVSQSPSNKVTEKGKDVELRCDPISGHTALYWYRQSLGQGLEFLIYFQGNSAPDKSGLPSDRFSAERTGGSVSTLTIQRTQQEDSAVYLCASSSGVGNSPLHFGNGTRLTVT.